These 8 T cell receptor beta chains share one sample of origin, sequenced in a study of cytomegalovirus exposure and HLA in healthy donors. The data were produced by immunoSEQ multiplex PCR, yet TCRdb's version contains in-frame clones alone and is incomplete. The sample has about 240,000 clones; approximately 87% are singletons. The sequenced material came from PBMCs. Receptors originate from a man aged 18 to 29 in good health and CMV-seronegative.

V usage is TRBV6-5 and J usage is TRBJ1-1, with a tentative D call TRBD1 (5 bases). V was shortened by 6 bases and J by 4 bases, with 15 bases between the two germline ends. In germline, CDR1 is MNHEY, CDR2 SVGAGI. There are 14 residues in the CDR3. The CDR3 bases are TGTGCCAGCAGCCGGGACTTTGGGGGCACTGAAGCTTTCTTT. Protein: CASSRDFGGTEAFF.

This clone appeared a single time. The chain uses TRBV2 and TRBJ2-7; 7 bases align to TRBD2. The CDR3 contains 16 residues. The V and J ends lost 3 bases and 4 bases, in that order; junction bases with no gene match: 12. Per the germline V gene, CDR1 is SNHLY and CDR2 is FYNNEI. The CDR3 DNA reads as TGTGCCAGCAGTGATGTATCTCGGACTAGTCTATACGAGCAGTACTTC. Translating gives CASSDVSRTSLYEQYF. The entire variable domain, with the rest obtained from reference TRBV2 and TRBJ2-7, is as follows: EPEVTQTPSHQVTQMGQEVILRCVPISNHLYFYWYRQILGQKVEFLVSFYNNEISEKSEIFDDQFSVERPDGSNFTLKIRSTKLEDSAMYFCASSDVSRTSLYEQYFGPGTRLTVT.

The CDR3 DNA is TGTGCCAGCAGCCGGACCAGACAGGGGGCGATCCCGAACGAGCAGTACTTC. It translates to CASSRTRQGAIPNEQYF. The chain employs TRBV5-6 and TRBJ2-7; 10 bases are shared with TRBD1. Germline V gene sequence: CDR1 SGHDT, CDR2 YYEEEE. The V and J ends lost 4 bases and 5 bases, in that order; junction bases with no gene match: 15. This CDR3 has 17 residues.

The gene calls are TRBV4-2 and TRBJ2-7, with TRBD2 matching 11 bases. Germline CDR1 and CDR2: LGHNA and YNFKEQ. The V gene end was trimmed by 3 bases and the J gene end by 3 bases; junction bases not matched to a gene: 4. The length of the CDR3 is 15 residues. The CDR3, as DNA: TGTGCCAGCAGCCAGGTAGCGGGAGGGGGCTACGAGCAGTACTTC. Residues: CASSQVAGGGYEQYF.

The rearrangement uses TRBV7-2 and TRBJ2-2, with 8 bases aligning to TRBD1. Per germline, CDR1 SGHTA and CDR2 FQGNSA. Losses at the gene ends were 5 bases for V and 4 bases for J; bases not matched to a gene: 6. The CDR3 loop spans 15 amino acids. CDR3 sequence: CASSPGQAGTGELFF. For the CDR3, the DNA is TGTGCCAGCAGCCCGGGACAGGCGGGCACCGGGGAGCTGTTTTTT.

As for this clone: The junction and the germline gene differ at one end; a read error may be behind it. The CDR3 DNA is TGTGCCGGCAGTCAAAGGACAGGCCGGGGAGAGACCCAGTACTTC. As protein: CAGSQRTGRGETQYF. This chain uses TRBV6-6 with TRBJ2-5; 7 nucleotides match TRBD1. CDR1 and CDR2 (germline): MNHNY, SVGAGI (reference sequence). This CDR3 is 15 amino acids long.

V usage is TRBV9 and J usage is TRBJ2-1; 9 nucleotides match TRBD2. Losses at the gene ends were 0 bases for V and 8 bases for J; bases not matched to a gene: 6. Per the germline V gene, CDR1 is SGDLS and CDR2 is YYNGEE. There are 15 residues in the CDR3. The CDR3 DNA sequence: TGTGCCAGCAGCGTAGAGGTAGCGGGAGTACATGAGCAGTTCTTC. Translating gives CASSVEVAGVHEQFF.

The chain recombines TRBV10-3 with TRBJ2-6, with TRBD1 as a possible D gene (5 bases). This CDR3 is built from 15 residues. The germline CDR1 and CDR2 sequences are ENHRY and SYGVKD. Trimming stripped 4 bases from V and 0 bases from J, with 7 bases between. The chain's CDR3 is CAISGQISGANVLTF. In DNA form, the CDR3 reads TGTGCCATCAGTGGACAGATCTCTGGGGCCAACGTCCTGACTTTC.